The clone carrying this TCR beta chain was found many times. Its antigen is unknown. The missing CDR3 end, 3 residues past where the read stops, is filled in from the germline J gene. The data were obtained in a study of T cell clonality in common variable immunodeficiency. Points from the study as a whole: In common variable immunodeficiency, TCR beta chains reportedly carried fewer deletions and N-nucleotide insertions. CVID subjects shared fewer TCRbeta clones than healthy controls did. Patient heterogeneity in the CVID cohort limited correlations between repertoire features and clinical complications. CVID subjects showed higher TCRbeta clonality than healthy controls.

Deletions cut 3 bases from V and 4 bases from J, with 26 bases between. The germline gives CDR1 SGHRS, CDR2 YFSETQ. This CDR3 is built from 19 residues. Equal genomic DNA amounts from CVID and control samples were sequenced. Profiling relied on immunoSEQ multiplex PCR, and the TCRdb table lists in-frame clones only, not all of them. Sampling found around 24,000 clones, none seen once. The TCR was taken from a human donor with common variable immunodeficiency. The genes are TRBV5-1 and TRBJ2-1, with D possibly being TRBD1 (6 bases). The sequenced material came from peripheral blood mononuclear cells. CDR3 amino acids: CASSYDNQTGSTSYNEQFF. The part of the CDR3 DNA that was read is TGCGCCAGCAGCTACGATAACCAAACAGGGTCCACTAGTTACAATGAG.